A selection of T cell receptor beta chains follows, all from one sample in a study of T-cell memory formation after mild COVID-19. One entry per CDR3 protein, called by TCRdb with MiXCR from the 5' RACE reads. The sample includes under 200,000 distinct CDR3 sequences, approximately 10% of them seen just once. Sequencing input: PBMCs or a T cell subset sorted from them (not recorded which). These receptor sequences come from a man younger than 30 who had mild COVID-19 (a few samples of this study predate the infection). Cell type and time point are not known. Each CDR3 is given with its conserved first and last residue. Fields, in order: V gene, D gene, clone size, J gene, CDR3 protein, CDR3 DNA. D genes are given only for firm matches. Rows may omit the clone size; those that give it use once, few, many or a size class.

TRBV9	NA	NA	TRBJ2-1	CASSVELGTKQFF	TGTGCCAGCAGCGTAGAGTTAGGCACGAAGCAGTTCTTC
TRBV6-5	TRBD2	once	TRBJ2-5	CASSFFGGETQYF	TGTGCCAGCAGTTTTTTCGGGGGGGAGACCCAGTACTTC
TRBV12-3/TRBV12-4	NA	NA	TRBJ2-5	CASTLPGALGETQYF	TGTGCCAGCACTTTGCCGGGGGCTCTAGGAGAGACCCAGTACTTC
TRBV7-9	TRBD1	NA	TRBJ2-1	CASSLGVRDREYNEQFF	TGTGCCAGCAGCTTAGGGGTACGGGACAGGGAATACAATGAGCAGTTCTTC
TRBV7-9	NA	few	TRBJ1-6	CASSPGTSGSPLHF	TGTGCCAGCAGCCCCGGGACGAGCGGTTCACCCCTCCACTTT
TRBV11-3	NA	NA	TRBJ2-1	CASSSETSMDEQFF	TGTGCCAGCAGCTCCGAGACCTCGATGGATGAGCAGTTCTTC
TRBV6-5	NA	few	TRBJ1-1	CASISSGGNTEAFF	TGTGCCAGCATCTCGTCGGGCGGGAACACTGAAGCTTTCTTT
TRBV15	TRBD1	few	TRBJ1-2	CATSRGQALYGYTF	TGTGCCACCAGCAGGGGACAGGCGCTCTATGGCTACACCTTC
TRBV3-1	NA	NA	TRBJ1-6	CASSQARGSPLHF	TGTGCCAGCAGCCAAGCGAGGGGCTCACCCCTCCACTTT
TRBV7-9	NA	many	TRBJ1-1	CASSLGQGNEAFF	TGTGCCAGCAGCTTAGGGCAGGGCAATGAAGCTTTCTTT
TRBV5-1	NA	NA	TRBJ2-3	CASSLGFGRVTDTQYF	TGCGCCAGCAGCTTGGGGTTTGGCAGGGTCACAGATACGCAGTATTTT
TRBV2	NA	NA	TRBJ2-3	CASRSRGRDTQYF	TGTGCCAGCAGGAGCAGGGGTCGGGATACGCAGTATTTT
TRBV5-1	TRBD2	NA	TRBJ2-5	CASSLARTSGEETQYF	TGCGCCAGCAGCTTGGCCAGGACTAGCGGGGAAGAGACCCAGTACTTC
TRBV18	NA	few	TRBJ1-5	CASSQRGAVRQPQHF	TGTGCCAGCTCACAACGGGGGGCAGTTCGTCAGCCCCAGCATTTT
TRBV4-2	NA	many	TRBJ2-7	CASSQAPALGEQYF	TGTGCCAGCAGCCAAGCACCGGCTCTGGGTGAGCAGTACTTC
TRBV7-2	NA	few	TRBJ2-1	CASSQPLGPAEQFF	TGTGCCAGCAGCCAGCCCCTGGGCCCCGCGGAGCAGTTCTTC
TRBV20-1	TRBD1	NA	TRBJ1-2	CSATPDRGFYGYTF	TGCAGTGCTACGCCGGACAGGGGGTTTTATGGCTACACCTTC
TRBV11-2	TRBD1	NA	TRBJ1-1	CASSPQGARTEAFF	TGTGCCAGCAGCCCTCAGGGGGCGCGGACTGAAGCTTTCTTT
TRBV7-2	TRBD2	NA	TRBJ2-3	CASSSRTSRKDTQYF	TGTGCCAGCAGTTCTCGGACTAGTCGGAAAGATACGCAGTATTTT
TRBV2	NA	many	TRBJ1-2	CASSEALPSDYGYTF	TGTGCCAGCAGTGAAGCGCTTCCGTCAGACTATGGCTACACCTTC
TRBV5-5	NA	few	TRBJ2-6	CASTLLSGANVLTF	TGTGCCAGCACCTTGCTCTCGGGGGCCAACGTCCTGACTTTC
TRBV5-6	TRBD2	NA	TRBJ2-5	CASTRAGGPETQYF	TGTGCCAGCACCCGCGCGGGGGGCCCGGAGACCCAGTACTTC
TRBV12-3/TRBV12-4	TRBD2	few	TRBJ2-7	CASQPQAGGNEQYF	TGTGCCAGCCAGCCACAAGCGGGGGGGAACGAGCAGTACTTC
TRBV6-1	TRBD1	medium-sized	TRBJ2-4	CASDRGLLGNIQYF	TGTGCCAGTGACAGGGGGCTCCTAGGGAACATTCAGTACTTC
TRBV7-2	TRBD1	NA	TRBJ2-7	CASSPGQGAQRAVTF	TGTGCCAGCAGCCCGGGACAGGGGGCACAACGAGCAGTAACCTTC
TRBV9	TRBD1	NA	TRBJ2-2	CASRRTGDTGELFF	TGTGCCAGCCGAAGGACAGGGGACACCGGGGAGCTGTTTTTT
TRBV6-5	NA	NA	TRBJ1-2	CASSRRWGYGYTF	TGTGCCAGCAGTCGGAGGTGGGGGTACGGCTACACCTTC
TRBV20-1	NA	NA	TRBJ1-5	CSIIKGGRQPQHF	TGCAGTATTATAAAGGGGGGGCGGCAGCCCCAGCATTTT
TRBV4-2	TRBD1	few	TRBJ1-5	CASSPTTGQGAQPQHF	TGTGCCAGCAGCCCGACTACCGGACAGGGGGCCCAGCCCCAGCATTTT
TRBV12-3/TRBV12-4	NA	many	TRBJ1-4	CASRTLNEKLFF	TGTGCCTCCCGCACCCTTAATGAAAAACTGTTTTTT
TRBV7-2	NA	few	TRBJ2-3	CASSLWQAPDTQYF	TGTGCCAGCAGCTTATGGCAGGCCCCAGATACGCAGTATTTT
TRBV7-2	TRBD1	NA	TRBJ2-7	CASSLVQGGSEQYF	TGTGCCAGCAGCTTAGTACAGGGGGGATCGGAGCAGTACTTC
TRBV7-8	NA	NA	TRBJ1-1	CASSLGRRTRENTEAFF	TGTGCCAGCAGCCTAGGTCGAAGGACAAGAGAGAACACTGAAGCTTTCTTT
TRBV28	NA	many	TRBJ2-5	CASSLPGQETQYF	TGTGCCAGCAGTTTACCGGGGCAAGAGACCCAGTACTTC
TRBV5-1	NA	NA	TRBJ2-3	CASSLERAQRDTQYF	TGCGCCAGCAGCTTGGAGCGGGCTCAACGGGATACGCAGTATTTT
TRBV12-3/TRBV12-4	NA	few	TRBJ2-7	CASSWGSSWRYF	TGTGCCAGCAGTTGGGGTAGTTCATGGCGGTACTTC
TRBV9	NA	few	TRBJ2-3	CASSVLRVGTDTQYF	TGTGCCAGCAGCGTACTCAGGGTCGGCACAGATACGCAGTATTTT
TRBV5-1	NA	few	TRBJ1-6	CASSLAEKSPLHF	TGCGCCAGCAGCTTGGCCGAGAAGTCACCCCTCCACTTT
TRBV9	NA	few	TRBJ1-3	CASSVGRTPGTIYF	TGTGCCAGCAGCGTAGGGCGGACCCCTGGCACCATATATTTT
TRBV18	NA	NA	TRBJ1-5	CASSGGANQPQHF	TGTGCCAGCTCAGGGGGGGCCAATCAGCCCCAGCATTTT
TRBV3-1	NA	few	TRBJ2-1	CASSQRGAGKQFF	TGTGCCAGCAGCCAGCGAGGCGCGGGGAAGCAGTTCTTC
TRBV15	TRBD1	few	TRBJ2-1	CATSRDPADRGYNEQFF	TGTGCCACCAGCAGAGACCCCGCCGACAGGGGATACAATGAGCAGTTCTTC
TRBV5-1	NA	few	TRBJ2-3	CASSLGHGRSTDTQYF	TGCGCCAGCAGCTTGGGGCACGGGCGAAGCACAGATACGCAGTATTTT
TRBV12-3/TRBV12-4	NA	NA	TRBJ1-6	CASSGGGNNSPLHF	TGTGCCAGCAGTGGAGGGGGAAACAATTCACCCCTCCACTTT
TRBV6-5	TRBD1	few	TRBJ2-3	CASTPASISRTGGSDTQYF	TGTGCCAGCACCCCAGCCTCCATTAGTCGGACAGGGGGCTCAGATACGCAGTATTTT
TRBV14	NA	few	TRBJ1-2	CASSPLAPGPKGGYTF	TGTGCCAGCAGCCCCCTTGCTCCGGGCCCCAAGGGAGGCTACACCTTC
TRBV4-1	NA	NA	TRBJ1-6	CASSPTGLRDSPLHF	TGCGCCAGCAGCCCAACCGGACTTCGGGATTCACCCCTCCACTTT
TRBV4-2	TRBD1	NA	TRBJ1-2	CASSQDQNRGTVYYGYTF	TGTGCCAGCAGCCAAGATCAGAACAGGGGGACTGTGTACTATGGCTACACCTTC
TRBV7-6	NA	many	TRBJ1-6	CASSLESGAGNSPLHF	TGTGCCAGCAGCTTAGAATCGGGGGCCGGGAATTCACCCCTCCACTTT
TRBV3-1	NA	NA	TRBJ2-1	CASSQEARSVHEQFF	TGTGCCAGCAGCCAAGAAGCACGCTCTGTGCATGAGCAGTTCTTC
TRBV4-3	NA	NA	TRBJ2-1	CASSQASRPLVNEQFF	TGCGCCAGCAGCCAAGCTAGCAGGCCCCTGGTCAATGAGCAGTTCTTC
TRBV6-2/TRBV6-3	NA	few	TRBJ2-1	CASSYYAKGQFF	TGTGCCAGCAGTTACTATGCCAAGGGGCAGTTCTTC